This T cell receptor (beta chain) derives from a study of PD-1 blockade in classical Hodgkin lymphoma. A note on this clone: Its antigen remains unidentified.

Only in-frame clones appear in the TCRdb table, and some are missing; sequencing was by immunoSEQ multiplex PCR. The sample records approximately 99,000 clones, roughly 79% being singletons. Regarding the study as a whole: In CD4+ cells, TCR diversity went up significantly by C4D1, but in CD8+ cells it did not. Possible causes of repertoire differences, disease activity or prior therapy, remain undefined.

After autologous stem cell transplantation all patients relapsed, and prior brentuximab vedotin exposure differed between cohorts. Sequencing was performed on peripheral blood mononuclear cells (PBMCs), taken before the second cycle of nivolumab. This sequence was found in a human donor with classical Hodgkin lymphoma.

CDR3: CASSPGQGSFYNEQFF. DNA for the CDR3: TGTGCCAGCTCACCGGGACAGGGATCGTTCTACAATGAGCAGTTCTTC. The genes are TRBV18 and TRBJ2-1; the match to TRBD1 covers 9 bases. Germline CDR1 is KGHSH and CDR2 is LQKENI. The CDR3 is 16 residues long. The J segment lost 3 bases and the V segment lost 3 bases, leaving 6 bases of the junction unmatched.